Detailed here is one T cell receptor beta chain. Repertoires were generated with immunoSEQ multiplex PCR, while TCRdb's copy carries only in-frame clones and drops some. The sample has roughly 320,000 clones, around 89% seen once. This sample is drawn from a study of blood T cell repertoires in COVID-19. Overall study context: T cells, B-cell-depleted T cells, or PBMCs supplied cDNA or gDNA.

The CDR3 is made up of 17 amino acids. V shed 3 bases, J shed 4 bases, and the junction held 10 bases outside the gene matches. CDR1 is MGHRA, CDR2 YSYEKL, per germline. Seattle participants joined during active infection and were tracked over time. This TCR came from a woman aged 50 to 60 with COVID-19, enrolled during active disease. This chain uses TRBV4-1 with TRBJ2-3; TRBD2 aligns across 10 bases. The sequenced material came from peripheral blood. This chain's CDR3 is CASSQRTSGQMADTQYF. The CDR3, as DNA: TGCGCCAGCAGCCAGAGGACTAGCGGTCAGATGGCAGATACGCAGTATTTT.